Listed below are T cell receptor beta chains from one sample, sequenced in a study of cytomegalovirus exposure and HLA in healthy donors. Profiling relied on immunoSEQ multiplex PCR, and the TCRdb table lists in-frame clones only, not all of them. Of around 92,000 clones in the sample, around 86% were seen once. Sequenced sample: PBMCs. These receptors came from a female donor in good health and CMV-seropositive. The conserved cysteine and the conserved F or W are not part of the CDR3 here. Clone size, where shown, is once, few, many, or a class for clones that have expanded.

len	v_gene	abundance	CDR3aa
10	TRBV11-1	-	ASTPGGTEAF
15	TRBV25-1	few	ASSGGGLRTSSYEQY
13	TRBV4-1	-	ASSQTGTGNTEQY
11	TRBV10-2	-	ASGSAGAGEQY
14	TRBV19	-	ASSADPTAAKNIQY
12	TRBV27	-	ASSFSGLSEKLF
12	TRBV19	few	ASTQAVEGGIQY
15	TRBV10-3	few	AISERQGPTLNTEAF
14	TRBV6-5	-	ASSYVSGSIVETQY
13	TRBV5-6	-	ASSLTRTAQETQY
13	TRBV6-5	-	ASSSDRGLFDEQY
14	TRBV7-9	-	ASSLRRGRSTDTQY
14	TRBV7-2	-	ASSSTPGAYQETQY
14	TRBV9	-	ASSVGRGGMNTEAF
16	TRBV7-9	-	ASSPQTGTSGRPYEQY
13	TRBV7-9	-	ASSSMGGDSYEQY
13	TRBV27	-	ASSLSSRGGQPQH
15	TRBV5-1	-	ASSLRPTGGDSYEQY
12	TRBV5-4	-	ASSLGQYMGELF
11	TRBV10-2	-	ASSEYRGVEAF
12	TRBV5-1	-	ASSLARGLDTQY
12	TRBV4-1	few	ASSQVEVGNTIY
14	TRBV28	-	ASSDLDRDRGSEQY
13	TRBV5-4	-	ASSTTSGVSYEQY
11	TRBV13	-	ASSYGQNYGYT
11	TRBV6-5	once	ASSYSTNYGYT
13	TRBV5-1	-	ASSLLTGSTGELF
10	TRBV18	once	ASSPLSYEQY
15	TRBV18	-	ASSPEDRIAGANVLT
14	TRBV11-2	once	ASSLEGLAGVNEQY
10	TRBV7-9	few	ASSHRDTEAF
14	TRBV27	-	ASSPDRDRVGGEQF
11	TRBV19	-	ASSNTGGTEAF
10	TRBV6-5	-	ASSGARSPLH